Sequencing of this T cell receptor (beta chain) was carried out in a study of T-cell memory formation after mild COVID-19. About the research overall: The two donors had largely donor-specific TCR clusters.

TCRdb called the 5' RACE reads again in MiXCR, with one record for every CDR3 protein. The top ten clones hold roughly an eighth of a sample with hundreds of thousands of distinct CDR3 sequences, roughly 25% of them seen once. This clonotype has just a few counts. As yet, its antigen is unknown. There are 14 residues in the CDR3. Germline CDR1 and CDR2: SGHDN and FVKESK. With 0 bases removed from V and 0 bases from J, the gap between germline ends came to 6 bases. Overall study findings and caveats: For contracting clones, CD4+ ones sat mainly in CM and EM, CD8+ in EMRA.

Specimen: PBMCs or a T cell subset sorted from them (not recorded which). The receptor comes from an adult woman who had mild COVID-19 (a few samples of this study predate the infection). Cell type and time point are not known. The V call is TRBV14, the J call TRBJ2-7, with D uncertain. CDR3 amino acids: CASSQDQVSYEQYF. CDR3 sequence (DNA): TGTGCCAGCAGCCAAGATCAGGTCTCCTACGAGCAGTACTTC.